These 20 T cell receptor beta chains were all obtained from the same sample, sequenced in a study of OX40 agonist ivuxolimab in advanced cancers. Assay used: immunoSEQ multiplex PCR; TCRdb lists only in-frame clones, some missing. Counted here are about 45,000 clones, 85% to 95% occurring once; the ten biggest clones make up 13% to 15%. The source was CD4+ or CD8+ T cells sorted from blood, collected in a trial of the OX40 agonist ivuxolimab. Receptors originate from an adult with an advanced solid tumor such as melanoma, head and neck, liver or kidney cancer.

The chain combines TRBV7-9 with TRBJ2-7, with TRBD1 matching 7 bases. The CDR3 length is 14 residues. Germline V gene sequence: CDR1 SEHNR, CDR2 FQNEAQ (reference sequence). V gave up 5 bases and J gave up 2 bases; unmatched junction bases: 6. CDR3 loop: CASSRDSQTYEQYF. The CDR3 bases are TGTGCCAGCAGCAGGGACAGTCAGACCTACGAGCAGTACTTC.

The CDR3 region is CASSFGQGWSETQYF. The CDR3 DNA reads TGTGCCAGCAGCTTTGGACAGGGATGGTCAGAGACCCAGTACTTC. This rearrangement joins TRBV7-2 to TRBJ2-5, with 8 bases that match TRBD1. Trimming took 3 bases from V and 4 from J; bases not matched to a gene: 7. CDR1 is SGHTA and CDR2 is FQGNSA in the germline V gene. This CDR3 is 15 amino acids long.

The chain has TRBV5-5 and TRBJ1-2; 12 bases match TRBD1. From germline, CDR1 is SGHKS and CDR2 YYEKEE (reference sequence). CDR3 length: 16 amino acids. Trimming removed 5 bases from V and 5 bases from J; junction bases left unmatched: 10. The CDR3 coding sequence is TGTGCCAGCAGTCGATCCCCGGGACAGGGGGCTTATGGCTACACCTTC. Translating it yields CASSRSPGQGAYGYTF. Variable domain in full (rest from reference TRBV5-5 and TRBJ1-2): DAGVTQSPTHLIKTRGQQVTLRCSPISGHKSVSWYQQVLGQGPQFIFQYYEKEERGRGNFPDRFSARQFPNYSSELNVNALLLGDSALYLCASSRSPGQGAYGYTFGSGTRLTVV.

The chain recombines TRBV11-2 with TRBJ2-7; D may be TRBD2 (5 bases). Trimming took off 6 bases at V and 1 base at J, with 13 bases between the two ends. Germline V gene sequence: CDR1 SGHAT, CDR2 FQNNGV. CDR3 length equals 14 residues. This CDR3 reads CASRIPGGSYEQYF. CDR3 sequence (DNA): TGTGCCAGCAGGATCCCAGGCGGGTCCTACGAGCAGTACTTC.

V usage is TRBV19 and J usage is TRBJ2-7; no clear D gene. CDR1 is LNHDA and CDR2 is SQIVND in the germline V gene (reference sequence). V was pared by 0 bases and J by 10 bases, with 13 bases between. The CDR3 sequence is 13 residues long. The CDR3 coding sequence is TGTGCCAGTAGTATAGATCCCCGGACGGATCAGTACTTC. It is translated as CASSIDPRTDQYF.

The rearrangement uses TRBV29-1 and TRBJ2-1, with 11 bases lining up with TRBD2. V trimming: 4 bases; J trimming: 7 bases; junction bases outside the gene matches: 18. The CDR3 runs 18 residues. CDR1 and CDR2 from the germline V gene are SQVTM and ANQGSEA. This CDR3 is CSVVPGLDSGRADNEQFF. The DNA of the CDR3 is TGCAGCGTTGTCCCGGGGTTGGATAGCGGGAGGGCTGATAATGAGCAGTTCTTC.

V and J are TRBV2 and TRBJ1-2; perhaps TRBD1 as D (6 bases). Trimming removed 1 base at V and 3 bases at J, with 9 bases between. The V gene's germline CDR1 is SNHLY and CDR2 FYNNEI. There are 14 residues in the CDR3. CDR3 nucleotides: TGTGCCAGCAGTGAAGATTACAGGGACTATGGCTACACCTTC. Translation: CASSEDYRDYGYTF.

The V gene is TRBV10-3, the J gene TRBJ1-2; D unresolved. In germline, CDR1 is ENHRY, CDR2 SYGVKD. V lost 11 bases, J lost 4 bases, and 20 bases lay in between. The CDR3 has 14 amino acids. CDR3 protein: CAAGARTPFYGYTF. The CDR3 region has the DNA TGTGCCGCCGGCGCGCGTACACCCTTCTATGGCTACACCTTC.

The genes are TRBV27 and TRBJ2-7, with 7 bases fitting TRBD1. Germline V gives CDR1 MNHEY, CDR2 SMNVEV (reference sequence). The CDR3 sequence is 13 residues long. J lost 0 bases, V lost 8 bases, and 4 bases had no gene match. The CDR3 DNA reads TGTGCCAGCGGGGACAGCCTCTCCTACGAGCAGTACTTC. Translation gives CASGDSLSYEQYF.

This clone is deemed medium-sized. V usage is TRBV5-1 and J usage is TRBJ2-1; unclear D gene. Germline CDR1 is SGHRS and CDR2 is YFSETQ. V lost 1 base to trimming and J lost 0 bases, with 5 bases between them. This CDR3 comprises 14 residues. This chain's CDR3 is CASSLMGSYNEQFF. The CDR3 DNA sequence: TGCGCCAGCAGCTTGATGGGCTCCTACAATGAGCAGTTCTTC.

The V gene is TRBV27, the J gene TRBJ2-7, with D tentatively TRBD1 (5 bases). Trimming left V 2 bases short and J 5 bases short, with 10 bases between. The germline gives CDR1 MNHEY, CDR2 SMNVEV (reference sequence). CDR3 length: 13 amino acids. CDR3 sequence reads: CASSLQGLNEQYF. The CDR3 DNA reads TGTGCCAGCAGTTTACAGGGTCTGAACGAGCAGTACTTC.

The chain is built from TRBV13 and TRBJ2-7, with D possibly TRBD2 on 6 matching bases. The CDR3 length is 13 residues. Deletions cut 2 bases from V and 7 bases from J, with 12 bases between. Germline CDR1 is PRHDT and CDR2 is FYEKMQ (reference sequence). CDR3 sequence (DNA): TGTGCCAGCAGCTTACACACCGGGAGAGAGCAGTACTTC. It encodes CASSLHTGREQYF.

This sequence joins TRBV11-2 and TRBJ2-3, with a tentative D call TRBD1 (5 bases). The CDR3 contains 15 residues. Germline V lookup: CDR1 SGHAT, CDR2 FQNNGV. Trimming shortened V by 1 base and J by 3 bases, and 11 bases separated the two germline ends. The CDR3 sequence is CASSLGSSGTDTQYF. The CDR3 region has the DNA TGTGCCAGCAGCTTAGGGTCGTCAGGGACAGATACGCAGTATTTT.

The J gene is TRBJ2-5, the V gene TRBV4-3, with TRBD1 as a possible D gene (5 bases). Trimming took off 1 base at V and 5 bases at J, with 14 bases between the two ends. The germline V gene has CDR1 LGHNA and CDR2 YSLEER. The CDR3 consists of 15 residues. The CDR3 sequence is CASSQGQGSGETQYF. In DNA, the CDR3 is TGCGCCAGCAGCCAAGGTCAGGGATCCGGCGAGACCCAGTACTTC.

CDR3 in DNA: TGTGCCAGTACGGAGGCTGCTCAGTCCGAGCAGTACTTC. The encoded protein is CASTEAAQSEQYF. The chain couples TRBV28 to TRBJ2-7; TRBD2 is a possible D gene (5 bases). Germline loops: CDR1 MDHEN, CDR2 SYDVKM. The CDR3 totals 13 residues. The V and J ends lost 9 bases and 6 bases respectively, with 18 bases between them.

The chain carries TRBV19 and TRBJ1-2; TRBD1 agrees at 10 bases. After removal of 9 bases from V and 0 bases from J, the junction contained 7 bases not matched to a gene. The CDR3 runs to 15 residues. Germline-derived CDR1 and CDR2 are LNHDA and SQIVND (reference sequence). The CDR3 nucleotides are TGTGCCAGCCAGACGACAGGGGGCTCTAACTATGGCTACACCTTC. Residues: CASQTTGGSNYGYTF. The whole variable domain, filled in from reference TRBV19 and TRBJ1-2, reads DGGITQSPKYLFRKEGQNVTLSCEQNLNHDAMYWYRQDPGQGLRLIYYSQIVNDFQKGDIAEGYSVSREKKESFPLTVTSAQKNPTAFYLCASQTTGGSNYGYTFGSGTRLTVV.

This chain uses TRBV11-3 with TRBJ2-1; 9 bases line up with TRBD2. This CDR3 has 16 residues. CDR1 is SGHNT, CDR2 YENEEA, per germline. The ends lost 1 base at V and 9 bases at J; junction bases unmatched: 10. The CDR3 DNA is TGTGCCAGCAGCTTAGTCATGCTAGCGGGGCCTGGTGAGCAGTTCTTC. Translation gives CASSLVMLAGPGEQFF.

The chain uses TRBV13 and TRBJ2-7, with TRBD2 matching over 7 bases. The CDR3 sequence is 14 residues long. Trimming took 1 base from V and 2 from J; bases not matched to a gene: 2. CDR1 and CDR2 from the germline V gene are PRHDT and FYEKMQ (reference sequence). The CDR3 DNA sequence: TGTGCCAGCAGCTTAGCGGGAGGAACCTACGAGCAGTACTTC. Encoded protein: CASSLAGGTYEQYF.

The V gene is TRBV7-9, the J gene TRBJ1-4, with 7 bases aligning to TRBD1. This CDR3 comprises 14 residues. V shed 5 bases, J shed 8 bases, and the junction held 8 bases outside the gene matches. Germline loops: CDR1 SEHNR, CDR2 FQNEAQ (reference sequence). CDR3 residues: CASSPEQGLEKLFF. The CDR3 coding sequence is TGTGCCAGCAGCCCAGAACAGGGGTTGGAAAAACTGTTTTTT.

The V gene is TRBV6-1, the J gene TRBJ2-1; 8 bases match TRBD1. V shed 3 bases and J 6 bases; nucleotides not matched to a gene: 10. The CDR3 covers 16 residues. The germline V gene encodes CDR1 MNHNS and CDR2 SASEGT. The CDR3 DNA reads TGTGCCAGCAGTGACACCGGACAGGGTATGGGCAATGAGCAGTTCTTC. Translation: CASSDTGQGMGNEQFF.